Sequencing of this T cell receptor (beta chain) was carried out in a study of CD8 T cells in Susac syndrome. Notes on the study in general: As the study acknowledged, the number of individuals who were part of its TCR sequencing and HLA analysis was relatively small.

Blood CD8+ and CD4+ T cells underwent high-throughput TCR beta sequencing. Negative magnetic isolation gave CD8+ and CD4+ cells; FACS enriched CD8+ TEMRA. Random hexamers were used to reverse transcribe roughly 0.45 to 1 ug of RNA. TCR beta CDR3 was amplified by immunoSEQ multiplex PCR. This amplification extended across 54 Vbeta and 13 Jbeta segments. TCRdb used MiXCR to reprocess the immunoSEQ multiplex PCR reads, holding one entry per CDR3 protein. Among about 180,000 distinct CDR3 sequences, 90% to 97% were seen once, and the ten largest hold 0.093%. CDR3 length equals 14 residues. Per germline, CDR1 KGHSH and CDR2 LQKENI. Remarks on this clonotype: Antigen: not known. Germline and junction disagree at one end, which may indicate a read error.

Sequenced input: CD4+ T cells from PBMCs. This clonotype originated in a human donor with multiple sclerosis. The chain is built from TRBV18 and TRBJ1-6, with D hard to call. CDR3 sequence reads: CASSPQGSSSPLHF. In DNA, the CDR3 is TGTGCCAGCTCCCCACAAGGGTCCTCGTCACCCCTCCACTTT.